Sequencing of this TCR beta chain was carried out in a study of regulatory T cells in long-lasting Graves disease. This clonotype came up many times. The CDR3 consists of 14 residues. V was pared by 3 bases and J by 3 bases, with 2 bases of the junction left unmatched. Germline CDR1 MNHNS, CDR2 SASEGT. Time point meaning: newly diagnosed GD, antithyroid drugs for less than 3 months. Preparation of the TCR library used RNA extracted from PBMCs. Building of the TCR beta libraries involved iRepertoire HTBI primers and Arm-PCR of CDR3 regions. As handled by the study authors: Samples jointly harbored 60 to 70 TRBV and some 13 TRBJ segments. A single record per CDR3 protein comes from TCRdb applying MiXCR to the multiplex PCR reads. TCRdb assigned the V and J calls; the authors' analysis was not used. The table shows more than 450,000 distinct CDR3 sequences, with 12% occurring only once. These records were also assigned to another study, of T cells in Graves' hyperthyroidism and ophthalmopathy. As reported in that work: The diagnoses drew upon clinical symptoms, serum thyroxine and TRAb, thyroid ultrasound and orbital computed tomography. The study used the HTBI primer set for a first-round RT-PCR of the TCR CDR3.

Sequenced here: peripheral blood mononuclear cells (PBMCs), sampled at new diagnosis, from a patient treated with antithyroid drugs. The TCR sequence derives from a woman under 40 with Graves disease. The rearrangement links TRBV6-1 to TRBJ2-1; 7 positions match TRBD2. CDR3 protein: CASSEVAGYNEQFF. In DNA form, the CDR3 reads TGTGCCAGCAGTGAGGTAGCGGGCTACAATGAGCAGTTCTTC.